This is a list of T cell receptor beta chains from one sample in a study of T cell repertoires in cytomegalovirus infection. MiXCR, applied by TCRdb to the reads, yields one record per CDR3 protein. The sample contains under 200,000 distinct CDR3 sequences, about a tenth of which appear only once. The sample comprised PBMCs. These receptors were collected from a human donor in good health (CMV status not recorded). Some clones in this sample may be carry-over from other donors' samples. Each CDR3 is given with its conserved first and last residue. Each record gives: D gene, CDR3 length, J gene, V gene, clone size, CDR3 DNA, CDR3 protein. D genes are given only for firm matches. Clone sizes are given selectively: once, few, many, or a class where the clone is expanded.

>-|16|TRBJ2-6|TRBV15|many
TGTGCCACCAGCAGAGATGGAAGCTCTGGGGCCAACGTCCTGACTTTC
CATSRDGSSGANVLTF
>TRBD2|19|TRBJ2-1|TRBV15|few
TGTGCCACCAGCAGAGACCGTTATAGCGGGAGGGCCCTCAAAGATGAGCAGTTCTTC
CATSRDRYSGRALKDEQFF
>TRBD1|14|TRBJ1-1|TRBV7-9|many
TGTGCCAGCAGCACCTGGGACAGGAACACTGAAGCTTTCTTT
CASSTWDRNTEAFF
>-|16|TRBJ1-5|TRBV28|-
TGTGCCAGCAGATACCAAACAACAGGGTTGGGTCAGCCCCAGCATTTT
CASRYQTTGLGQPQHF
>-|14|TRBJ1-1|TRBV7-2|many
TGTGCCAGCAGCTTATTACAAGGCAACACTGAAGCTTTCTTT
CASSLLQGNTEAFF
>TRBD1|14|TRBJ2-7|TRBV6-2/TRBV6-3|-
TGTGCCAGCTTTGACCGGACAGGGGCCTACGAGCAGTACTTC
CASFDRTGAYEQYF
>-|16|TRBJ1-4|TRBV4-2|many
TGTGCCAGCAGCCAAGATCCTGACCCAACTAATGAAAAACTGTTTTTT
CASSQDPDPTNEKLFF
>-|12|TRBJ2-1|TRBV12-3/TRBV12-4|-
TGTGCCAGCAGGGGGTCGTACAATGAGCAGTTCTTC
CASRGSYNEQFF
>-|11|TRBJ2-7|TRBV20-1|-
TGCAGTGCTAACGGGATATACGAGCAGTACTTC
CSANGIYEQYF
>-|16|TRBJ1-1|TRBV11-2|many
TGTGCCAGCAGCTGGGGGGCGGCGGGGCGTAACACTGAAGCTTTCTTT
CASSWGAAGRNTEAFF
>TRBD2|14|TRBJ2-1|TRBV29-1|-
TGCAGCGGAACTAGCGGAAGCTCCTACAATGAGCAGTTCTTC
CSGTSGSSYNEQFF
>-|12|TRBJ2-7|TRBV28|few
TGTGCCAGCAGTTTTCCGGGGTACGAGCAGTACTTC
CASSFPGYEQYF
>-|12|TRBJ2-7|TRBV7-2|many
TGTGCCAGCAGCTTAGGGGGGGCCGAGCAGTACTTC
CASSLGGAEQYF
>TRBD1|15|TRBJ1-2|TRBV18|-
TGTGCCAGCTCACCACGCACAGGGGATGGCTATGGCTACACCTTC
CASSPRTGDGYGYTF
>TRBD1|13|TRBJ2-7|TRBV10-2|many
TGCGCCAGCAGCCGACAGGGCTCCTACGAGCAGTACTTC
CASSRQGSYEQYF
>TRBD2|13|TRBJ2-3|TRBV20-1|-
TGCAGTGCCGGCGGGGGGTGGACAGATACGCAGGATTTT
CSAGGGWTDTQDF
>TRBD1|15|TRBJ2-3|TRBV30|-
TGTGCCTGGAGCGGGACAGGGAGTTTGTTGGATACGCAGTATTTT
CAWSGTGSLLDTQYF
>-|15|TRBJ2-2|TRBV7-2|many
TGTGCCAGCAGCCTATCCCGGGGTAACACCGGGGAGCTGTTTTTT
CASSLSRGNTGELFF
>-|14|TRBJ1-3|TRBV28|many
TGTGCCAGCGCCCAGGCCCTCTCTGGAAACACCATATATTTT
CASAQALSGNTIYF
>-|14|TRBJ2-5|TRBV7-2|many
TGTGCCAGCAGCCGGGCGTCTTTGCTAGAGACCCAGTACTTC
CASSRASLLETQYF
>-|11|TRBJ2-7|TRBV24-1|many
TGTGCCACCAGTGATCCGGACGAGCAGTACTTC
CATSDPDEQYF
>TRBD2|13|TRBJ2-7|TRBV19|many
TGTGCCAGTAGTATTACGGGGGGCTACGAGCAGTACTTC
CASSITGGYEQYF
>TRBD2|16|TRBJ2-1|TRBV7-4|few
TGTGCCAGCAGCTCCCTAGCGGGAGGGTGGGGCAATGAGCAGTTCTTC
CASSSLAGGWGNEQFF
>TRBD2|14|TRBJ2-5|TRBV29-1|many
TGCAGCGTTGGGTTAGCGGGAGGGGGGGAGACCCAGTACTTC
CSVGLAGGGETQYF
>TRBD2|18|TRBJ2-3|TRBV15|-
TGTGCCACCAGCGGAGGACTAGCGGGAGGGCCTGGGACAGATACGCAGTATTTT
CATSGGLAGGPGTDTQYF
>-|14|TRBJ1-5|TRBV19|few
TGTGCCAGTACCTCCCAGGGAAGCAATCAGCCCCAGCATTTT
CASTSQGSNQPQHF
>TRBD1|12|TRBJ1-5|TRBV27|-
TGTGCCAGCAGTGGTAGGGGGCGGCCCCAGCATTTT
CASSGRGRPQHF
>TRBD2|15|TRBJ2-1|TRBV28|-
TGTGCCAGCAGTTACCCCGGGACTAGCGGCAATGAGCAGTTCTTC
CASSYPGTSGNEQFF
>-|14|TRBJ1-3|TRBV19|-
TGTGCCAGTAGTGCGGGACTCTCTGGAAACACCATATATTTT
CASSAGLSGNTIYF
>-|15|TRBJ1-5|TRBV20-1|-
TGCAGTGCTAGTAGGGCAGCACTGCCCCATCAGCCCCAGCATTTT
CSASRAALPHQPQHF
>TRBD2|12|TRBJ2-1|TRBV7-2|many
TGTGCCAGCAGCTCGGGGGGGAATGAGCAGTTCTTC
CASSSGGNEQFF
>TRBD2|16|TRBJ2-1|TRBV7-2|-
TGTGCCAGCAGCTTTAGGGGGTCTAGCGGGAACGATGAGCAGTTCTTC
CASSFRGSSGNDEQFF
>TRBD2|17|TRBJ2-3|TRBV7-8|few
TGTGCCAGCAGCTATCCTCTAGCGGGAGTAGGAACAGATACGCAGTATTTT
CASSYPLAGVGTDTQYF
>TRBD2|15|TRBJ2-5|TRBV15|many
TGTGCCACCAGCAGAGATGGCGGGGGACAAGAGACCCAGTACTTC
CATSRDGGGQETQYF
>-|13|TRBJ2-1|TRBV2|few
TGTGCCAGCAATGTACTGGCAACACATGAGCAGTTCTTC
CASNVLATHEQFF
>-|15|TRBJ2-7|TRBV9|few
TGTGCCAGCAGCGTAGCTGGAGATAGCTCCTACGAGCAGTACTTC
CASSVAGDSSYEQYF
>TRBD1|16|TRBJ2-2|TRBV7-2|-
TGTGCCAGCAGCCATAGACAGGGGGGTGACGCCGGGGAGCTGTTTTTT
CASSHRQGGDAGELFF